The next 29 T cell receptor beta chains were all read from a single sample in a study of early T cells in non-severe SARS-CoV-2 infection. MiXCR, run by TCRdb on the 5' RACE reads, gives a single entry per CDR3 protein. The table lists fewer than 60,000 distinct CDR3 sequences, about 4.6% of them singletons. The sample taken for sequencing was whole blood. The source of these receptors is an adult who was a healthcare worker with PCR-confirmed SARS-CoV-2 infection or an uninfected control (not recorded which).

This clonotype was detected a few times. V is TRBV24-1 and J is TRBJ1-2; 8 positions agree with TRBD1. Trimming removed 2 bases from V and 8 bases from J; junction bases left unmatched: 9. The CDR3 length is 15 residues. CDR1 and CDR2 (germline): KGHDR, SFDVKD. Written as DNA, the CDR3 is TGTGCCACCAGTGATTCCGGGAGGACAGGGCGAGGCTACACCTTC. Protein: CATSDSGRTGRGYTF.

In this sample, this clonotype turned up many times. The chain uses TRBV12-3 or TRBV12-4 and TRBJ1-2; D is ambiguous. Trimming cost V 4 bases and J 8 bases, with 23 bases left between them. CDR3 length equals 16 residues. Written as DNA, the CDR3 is TGTGCCAGCAGTTCCCGGCAACTAGCGGGAGTCTTCGGCTACACCTTC. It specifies CASSSRQLAGVFGYTF.

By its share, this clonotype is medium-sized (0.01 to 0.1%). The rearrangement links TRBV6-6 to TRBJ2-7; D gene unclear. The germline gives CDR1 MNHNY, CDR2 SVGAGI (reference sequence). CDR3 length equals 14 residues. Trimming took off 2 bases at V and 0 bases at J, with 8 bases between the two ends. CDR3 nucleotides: TGTGCCAGCAGTTACCCGGGCCTCTCCTACGAGCAGTACTTC. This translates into CASSYPGLSYEQYF.

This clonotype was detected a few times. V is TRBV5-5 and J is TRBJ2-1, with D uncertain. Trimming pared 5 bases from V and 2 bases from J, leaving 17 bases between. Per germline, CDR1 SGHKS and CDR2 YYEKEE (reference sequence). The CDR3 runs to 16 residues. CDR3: CASRQVGGITYNEQFF. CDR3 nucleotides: TGTGCCAGCAGACAAGTAGGCGGAATTACCTACAATGAGCAGTTCTTC.

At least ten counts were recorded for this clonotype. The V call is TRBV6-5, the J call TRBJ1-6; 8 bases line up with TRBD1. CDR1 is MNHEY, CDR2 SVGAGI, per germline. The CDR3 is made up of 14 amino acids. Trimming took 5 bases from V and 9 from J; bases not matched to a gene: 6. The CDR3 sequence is CASSRQGISSPLHF. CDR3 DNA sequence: TGTGCCAGCAGTAGACAGGGGATATCTTCACCCCTCCACTTT.

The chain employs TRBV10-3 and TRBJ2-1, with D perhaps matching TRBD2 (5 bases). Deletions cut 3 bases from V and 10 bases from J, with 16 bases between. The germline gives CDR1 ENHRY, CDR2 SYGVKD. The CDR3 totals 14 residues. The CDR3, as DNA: TGTGCCATCAGTGAATTTAGGTCCGGGGAAGAGCAGTTCTTC. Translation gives CAISEFRSGEEQFF.

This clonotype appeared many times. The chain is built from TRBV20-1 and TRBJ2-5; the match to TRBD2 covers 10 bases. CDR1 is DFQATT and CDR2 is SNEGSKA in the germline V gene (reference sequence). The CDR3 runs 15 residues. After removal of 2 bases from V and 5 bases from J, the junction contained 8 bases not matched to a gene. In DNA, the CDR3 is TGCAGTGCTAGAAAGTCTAGCGGGAGTTGGGAGACCCAGTACTTC. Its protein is CSARKSSGSWETQYF.

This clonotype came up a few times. The CDR3 region is CATRGSTDTQYF. The CDR3 nucleotides read TGTGCCACGCGGGGAAGCACAGATACGCAGTATTTT. The chain couples TRBV10-3 to TRBJ2-3, with a tentative D call TRBD2 (6 bases). CDR3 length: 12 residues. The germline V gene encodes CDR1 ENHRY and CDR2 SYGVKD. V dropped 10 bases and J dropped 0 bases, with 8 bases sitting between them.

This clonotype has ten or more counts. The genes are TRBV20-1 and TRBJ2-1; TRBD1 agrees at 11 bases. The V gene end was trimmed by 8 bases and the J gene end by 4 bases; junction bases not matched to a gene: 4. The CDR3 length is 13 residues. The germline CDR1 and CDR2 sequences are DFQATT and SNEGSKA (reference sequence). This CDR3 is CSLWDRGYNEQFF. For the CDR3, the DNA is TGCAGTCTCTGGGACAGGGGGTACAATGAGCAGTTCTTC.

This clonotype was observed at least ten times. CDR3: CASSVNPAGNTEAFF. The CDR3 DNA reads TGTGCCAGCAGCGTAAACCCTGCGGGGAACACTGAAGCTTTCTTT. The rearrangement joins TRBV9 to TRBJ1-1; D is undetermined. Germline V lookup: CDR1 SGDLS, CDR2 YYNGEE. Trimming cost V 1 base and J 1 base, with 11 bases left between them. The CDR3 contains 15 residues. Full variable domain (missing parts from reference TRBV9 and TRBJ1-1): DSGVTQTPKHLITATGQRVTLRCSPRSGDLSVYWYQQSLDQGLQFLIQYYNGEERAKGNILERFSAQQFPDLHSELNLSSLELGDSALYFCASSVNPAGNTEAFFGQGTRLTVV.

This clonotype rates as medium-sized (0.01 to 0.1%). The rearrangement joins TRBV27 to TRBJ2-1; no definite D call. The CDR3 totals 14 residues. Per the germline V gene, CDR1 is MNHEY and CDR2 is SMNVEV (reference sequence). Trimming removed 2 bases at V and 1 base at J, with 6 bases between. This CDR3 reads CASSLATSYNEQFF. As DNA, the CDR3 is TGTGCCAGCAGTTTAGCGACATCCTACAATGAGCAGTTCTTC.

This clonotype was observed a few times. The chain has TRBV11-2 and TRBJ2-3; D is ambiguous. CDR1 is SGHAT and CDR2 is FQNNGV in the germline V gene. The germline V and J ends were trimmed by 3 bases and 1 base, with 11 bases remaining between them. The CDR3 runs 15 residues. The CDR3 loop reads CASSFAARGTDTQYF. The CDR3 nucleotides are TGTGCCAGCAGCTTTGCAGCCAGAGGCACAGATACGCAGTATTTT.

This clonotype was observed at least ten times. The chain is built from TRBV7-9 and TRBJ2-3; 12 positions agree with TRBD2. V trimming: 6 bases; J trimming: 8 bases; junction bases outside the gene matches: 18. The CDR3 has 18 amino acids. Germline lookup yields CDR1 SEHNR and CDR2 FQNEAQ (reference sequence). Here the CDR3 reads CASSRRALAGGPEGTQYF. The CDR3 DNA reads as TGTGCCAGCAGTCGTAGAGCGCTAGCGGGAGGGCCAGAGGGTACGCAGTATTTT.

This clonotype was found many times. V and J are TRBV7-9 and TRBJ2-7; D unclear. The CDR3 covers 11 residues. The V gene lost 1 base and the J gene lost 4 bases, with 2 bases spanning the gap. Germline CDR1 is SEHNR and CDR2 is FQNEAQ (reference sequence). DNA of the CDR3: TGTGCCAGCAGCTTAGAGTACGAGCAGTACTTC. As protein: CASSLEYEQYF.

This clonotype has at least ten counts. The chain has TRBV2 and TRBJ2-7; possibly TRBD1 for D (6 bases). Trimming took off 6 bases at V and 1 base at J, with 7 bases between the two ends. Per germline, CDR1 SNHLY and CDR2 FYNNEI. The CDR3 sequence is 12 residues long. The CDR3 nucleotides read TGTGCCAGCAGGGACAGATCCTACGAGCAGTACTTC. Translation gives CASRDRSYEQYF.

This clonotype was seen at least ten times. In nucleotides, the CDR3 is TGTGCCATCAGTGAAACCTACGAGCAGTACTTC. Protein: CAISETYEQYF. The rearrangement links TRBV10-3 to TRBJ2-7; D unresolved. This CDR3 is built from 11 residues. V gave up 3 bases and J gave up 2 bases, with 2 bases separating them. CDR1 is ENHRY and CDR2 is SYGVKD in the germline V gene.

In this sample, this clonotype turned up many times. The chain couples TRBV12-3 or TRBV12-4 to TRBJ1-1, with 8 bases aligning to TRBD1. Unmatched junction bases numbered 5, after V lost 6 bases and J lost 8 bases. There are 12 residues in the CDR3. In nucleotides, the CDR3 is TGTGCCAGCAGCTTTGACAGGGGAGAAGCTTTCTTT. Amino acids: CASSFDRGEAFF.

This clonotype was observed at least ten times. The CDR3 DNA sequence: TGTGCCAGCAGCTTGTCACTTCGGAACACTGAAGCTTTCTTT. It translates to CASSLSLRNTEAFF. This sequence joins TRBV5-6 and TRBJ1-1, with D unresolved. The germline CDR1 and CDR2 sequences are SGHDT and YYEEEE. The CDR3 loop spans 14 amino acids. V dropped 1 base and J dropped 1 base, with 8 bases sitting between them. Drawing the rest from reference TRBV5-6 and TRBJ1-1, the complete variable domain is DAGVTQSPTHLIKTRGQQVTLRCSPKSGHDTVSWYQQALGQGPQFIFQYYEEEERQRGNFPDRFSGHQFPNYSSELNVNALLLGDSALYLCASSLSLRNTEAFFGQGTRLTVV.

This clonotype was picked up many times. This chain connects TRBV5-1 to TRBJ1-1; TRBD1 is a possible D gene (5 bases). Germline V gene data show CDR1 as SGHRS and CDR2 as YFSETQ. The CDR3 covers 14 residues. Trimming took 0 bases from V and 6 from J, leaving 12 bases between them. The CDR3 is CASSLVAGNSEAFF. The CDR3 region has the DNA TGCGCCAGCAGCTTGGTGGCAGGGAATTCTGAAGCTTTCTTT.

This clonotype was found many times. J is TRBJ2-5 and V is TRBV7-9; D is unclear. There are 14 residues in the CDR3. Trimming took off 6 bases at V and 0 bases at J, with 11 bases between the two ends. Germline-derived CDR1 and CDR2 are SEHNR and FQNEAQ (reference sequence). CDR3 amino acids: CASSSSMYQETQYF. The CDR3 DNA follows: TGTGCCAGCAGTAGTTCCATGTACCAAGAGACCCAGTACTTC. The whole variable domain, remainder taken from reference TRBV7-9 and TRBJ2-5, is DTGVSQNPRHKITKRGQNVTFRCDPISEHNRLYWYRQTLGQGPEFLTYFQNEAQLEKSRLLSDRFSAERPKGSFSTLEIQRTEQGDSAMYLCASSSSMYQETQYFGPGTRLLVL.

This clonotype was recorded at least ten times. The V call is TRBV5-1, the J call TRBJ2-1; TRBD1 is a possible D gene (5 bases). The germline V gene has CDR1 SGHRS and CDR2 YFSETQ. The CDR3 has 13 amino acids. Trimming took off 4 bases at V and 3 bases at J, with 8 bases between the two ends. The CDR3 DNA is TGCGCCAGCAGCACCGGACACTACAATGAGCAGTTCTTC. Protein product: CASSTGHYNEQFF.

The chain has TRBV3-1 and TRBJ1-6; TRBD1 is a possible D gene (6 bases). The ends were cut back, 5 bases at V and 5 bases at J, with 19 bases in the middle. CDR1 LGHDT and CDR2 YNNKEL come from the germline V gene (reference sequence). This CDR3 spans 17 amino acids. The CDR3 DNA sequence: TGTGCCAGCAGCTTCGGGAGGGGGAGTTTGGATAATTCACCCCTCCACTTT. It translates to CASSFGRGSLDNSPLHF.

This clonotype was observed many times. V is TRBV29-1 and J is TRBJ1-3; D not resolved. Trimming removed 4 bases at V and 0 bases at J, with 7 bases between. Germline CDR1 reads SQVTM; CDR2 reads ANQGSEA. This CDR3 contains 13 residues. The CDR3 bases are TGCAGCGTTGTTCGCACCTCTGGAAACACCATATATTTT. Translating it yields CSVVRTSGNTIYF.

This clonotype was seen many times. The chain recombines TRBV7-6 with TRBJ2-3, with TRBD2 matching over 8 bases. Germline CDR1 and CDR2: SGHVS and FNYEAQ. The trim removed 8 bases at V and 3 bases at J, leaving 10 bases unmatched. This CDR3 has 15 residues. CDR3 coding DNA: TGTGCCAGCTCTAAATCGGCTAGCGGGACAGATACGCAGTATTTT. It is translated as CASSKSASGTDTQYF.

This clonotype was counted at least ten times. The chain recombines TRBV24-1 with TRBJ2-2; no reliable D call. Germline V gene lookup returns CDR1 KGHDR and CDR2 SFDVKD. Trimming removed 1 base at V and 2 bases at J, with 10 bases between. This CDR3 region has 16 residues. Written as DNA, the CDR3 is TGTGCCACCAGTGATTTAGCACACCTCAACACCGGGGAGCTGTTTTTT. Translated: CATSDLAHLNTGELFF.

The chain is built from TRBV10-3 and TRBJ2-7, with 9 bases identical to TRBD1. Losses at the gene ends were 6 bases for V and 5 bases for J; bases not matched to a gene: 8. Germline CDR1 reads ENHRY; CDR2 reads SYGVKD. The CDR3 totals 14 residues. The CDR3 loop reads CAISSGTGPDEQYF. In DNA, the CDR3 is TGTGCCATCAGCTCCGGGACAGGGCCGGACGAGCAGTACTTC.

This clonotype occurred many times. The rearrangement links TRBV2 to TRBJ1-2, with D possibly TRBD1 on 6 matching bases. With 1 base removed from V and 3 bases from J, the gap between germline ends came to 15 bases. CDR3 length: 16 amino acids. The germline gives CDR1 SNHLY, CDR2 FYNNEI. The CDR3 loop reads CASSEEAGAIDYGYTF. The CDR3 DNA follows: TGTGCCAGCAGTGAAGAGGCAGGGGCCATAGACTATGGCTACACCTTC.

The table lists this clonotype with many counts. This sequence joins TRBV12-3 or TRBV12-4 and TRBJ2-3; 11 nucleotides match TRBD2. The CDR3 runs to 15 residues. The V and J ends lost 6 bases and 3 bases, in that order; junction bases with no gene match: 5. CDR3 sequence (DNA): TGTGCCAGCAGCAAGACTAGCGGGATTACAGATACGCAGTATTTT. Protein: CASSKTSGITDTQYF.

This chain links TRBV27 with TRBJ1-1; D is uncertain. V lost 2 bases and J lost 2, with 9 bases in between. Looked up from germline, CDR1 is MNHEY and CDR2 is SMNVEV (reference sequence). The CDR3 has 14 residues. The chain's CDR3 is CASSLEMDNTEAFF. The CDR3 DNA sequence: TGTGCCAGCAGTTTAGAGATGGATAACACTGAAGCTTTCTTT.